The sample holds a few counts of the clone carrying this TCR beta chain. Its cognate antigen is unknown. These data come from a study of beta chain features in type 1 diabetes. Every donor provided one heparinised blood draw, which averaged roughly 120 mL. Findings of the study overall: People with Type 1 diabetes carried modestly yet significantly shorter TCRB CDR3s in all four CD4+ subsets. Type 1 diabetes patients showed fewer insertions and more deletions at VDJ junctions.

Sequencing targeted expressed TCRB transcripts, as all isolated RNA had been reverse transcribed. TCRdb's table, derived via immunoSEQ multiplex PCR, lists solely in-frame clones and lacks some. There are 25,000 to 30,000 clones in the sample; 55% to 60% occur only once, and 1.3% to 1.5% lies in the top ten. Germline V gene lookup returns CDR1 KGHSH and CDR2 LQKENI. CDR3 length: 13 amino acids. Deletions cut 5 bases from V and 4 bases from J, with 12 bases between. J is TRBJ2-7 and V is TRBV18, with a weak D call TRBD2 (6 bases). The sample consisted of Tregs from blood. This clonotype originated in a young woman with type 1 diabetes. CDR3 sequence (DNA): TGTGCCAGCTCATCGGGAGCCGTTTACGAGCAGTACGTC. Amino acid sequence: CASSSGAVYEQYV.